The T cell receptor beta chain under discussion was sequenced for a study of blood T cell repertoires in COVID-19. Study in general: PBMCs, B-cell-depleted T cells, or T cells provided the cDNA or gDNA that made up the material.

V shed 5 bases, J shed 4 bases, and the junction held 7 bases outside the gene matches. This CDR3 has 15 residues. Per germline, CDR1 SGHAT and CDR2 FQNNGV. Per the authors' pipeline: Estimated nucleated cell counts came from reference gene primer amplification. This table comes from immunoSEQ multiplex PCR, and its TCRdb copy is limited to in-frame clones, with some not included. That table furnishes V, J and clone size, whereas the DNA furnished D and trimming. Seen here are 140,000 to 150,000 clones, 75% to 90% observed once, and the top ten hold 11%. Participants reported their clinical history, and cohort assignment relied on those reports. Recovered status applied to Cohort 3 donors who had two consecutive negative PCRs. It also applied to those with clearance or with symptom resolution.

Sequenced: PBMCs or T cells enriched from blood (not recorded which). The genes are TRBV11-2 and TRBJ2-5; TRBD1 agrees at 10 bases. The sequence was collected from a man in his 60s who had recovered from COVID-19. The CDR3 loop reads CASSPRTGGGETQYF. The CDR3 nucleotides read TGTGCCAGCAGCCCTCGGACAGGGGGGGGAGAGACCCAGTACTTC. The variable domain in full, completed from reference TRBV11-2 and TRBJ2-5, reads EAGVAQSPRYKIIEKRQSVAFWCNPISGHATLYWYQQILGQGPKLLIQFQNNGVVDDSQLPKDRFSAERLKGVDSTLKIQPAKLEDSAVYLCASSPRTGGGETQYFGPGTRLLVL.